Sequencing of this T cell receptor beta chain was carried out in a study of vaccination effects on CD4 cells after COVID-19. Comments on this clone: What it recognizes is unknown.

Antigen-specific CD4+ T cells were expanded with viral peptide pools in the ViraFEST assay before sequencing. The culture ran for roughly 10 days before CD4+ T cells were isolated. Vaccinated participants had no history of SARS-CoV-2 infection and tested negative for nucleocapsid antibodies. The table came from immunoSEQ multiplex PCR; TCRdb's copy has only in-frame clones and leaves some out. Counted here are 65,000 to 85,000 clones, over 70% occurring once; the ten biggest clones make up 12%. Specimen: CD4+ T cells from PBMCs cultured with SARS-CoV-2 spike peptides, collected before COVID-19 vaccination. This TCR came from a human donor who received a COVID-19 vaccine.

CDR3 bases: TGTGCCAGCAGCTTTGCCAGGGGGGAAGTTACGCAGTATTTT. Amino acids: CASSFARGEVTQYF. The chain is built from TRBV5-4 and TRBJ2-3; tentatively, D is TRBD1 (7 bases). CDR3 length equals 14 residues. The V end was cut by 2 bases, the J end by 8 bases, with 15 bases between. In germline, CDR1 is SGHNT, CDR2 YYREEE (reference sequence). Together with reference TRBV5-4 and TRBJ2-3, the CDR3 gives the full variable domain: ETGVTQSPTHLIKTRGQQVTLRCSSQSGHNTVSWYQQALGQGPQFIFQYYREEENGRGNFPPRFSGLQFPNYSSELNVNALELDDSALYLCASSFARGEVTQYFGPGTRLTVL.